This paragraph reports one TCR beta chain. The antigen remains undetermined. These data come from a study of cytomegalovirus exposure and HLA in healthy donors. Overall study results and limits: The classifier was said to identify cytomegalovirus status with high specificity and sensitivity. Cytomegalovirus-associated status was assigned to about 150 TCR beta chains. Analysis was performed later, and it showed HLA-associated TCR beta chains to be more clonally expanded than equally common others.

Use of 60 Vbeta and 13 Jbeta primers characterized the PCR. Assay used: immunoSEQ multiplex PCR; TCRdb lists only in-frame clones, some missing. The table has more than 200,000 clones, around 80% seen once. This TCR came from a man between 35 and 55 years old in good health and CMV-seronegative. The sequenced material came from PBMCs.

The CDR3 coding sequence is TGCGCCAGCAGCTTTGTGGGGACGGGGGGAGAGACCCAGTACTTC. Its translation is CASSFVGTGGETQYF. V and J are TRBV5-1 and TRBJ2-5; 7 nucleotides line up with TRBD2. The CDR3 runs 15 residues. The J segment lost 4 bases and the V segment lost 2 bases, leaving 8 bases of the junction unmatched. Germline V gene sequence: CDR1 SGHRS, CDR2 YFSETQ. The full variable domain, its missing parts supplied by reference TRBV5-1 and TRBJ2-5, is KAGVTQTPRYLIKTRGQQVTLSCSPISGHRSVSWYQQTPGQGLQFLFEYFSETQRNKGNFPGRFSGRQFSNSRSEMNVSTLELGDSALYLCASSFVGTGGETQYFGPGTRLLVL.